A selection of T cell receptor beta chains follows, all from one sample in a study of T cell changes during pregnancy in multiple sclerosis. Profiled with immunoSEQ multiplex PCR; TCRdb holds only in-frame clones, not every one. The repertoire holds around 100,000 clones, with 92% as singletons. Sequencing was performed on peripheral blood, taken after pregnancy. These receptors were obtained from a female donor with multiple sclerosis, enrolled in a pregnancy study. Each CDR3 is given with its conserved first and last residue. A D gene is named only where the DNA matches it firmly. Size is stated for part of the rows, as once, few or many counts, or as a class when the clone is expanded.

v_gene	d_gene	abundance	j_gene	CDR3aa	CDR3nt
TRBV6-1	TRBD2	.	TRBJ2-7	CASSLSGSSYEQYF	TGTGCCAGCAGTCTTAGCGGGAGCTCCTACGAGCAGTACTTC
TRBV13	TRBD2	.	TRBJ2-1	CASSYPSGTSGRAGEFF	TGTGCCAGCAGCTACCCGTCCGGGACTAGCGGGAGGGCCGGGGAGTTCTTC
TRBV11-2	.	.	TRBJ2-2	CASSRTATGGELFF	TGTGCCAGCAGCCGGACAGCCACGGGCGGGGAGCTGTTTTTT
TRBV29-1	.	.	TRBJ1-2	CSVVNGNSYGYTF	TGCAGCGTTGTGAACGGGAACTCCTATGGCTACACCTTC
TRBV19	TRBD1	.	TRBJ1-2	CASTMDRNYGYTF	TGTGCCAGTACCATGGACAGGAACTATGGCTACACCTTC
TRBV30	.	.	TRBJ1-5	CAWSGSGGQPQHF	TGTGCCTGGAGTGGGTCAGGAGGTCAGCCCCAGCATTTT
TRBV7-9	.	.	TRBJ2-1	CASRSSGSYNEQFF	TGTGCCAGCAGATCGTCGGGGTCCTACAATGAGCAGTTCTTC
TRBV28	TRBD2	.	TRBJ2-7	CASTTHFSLAGGPYEQYF	TGTGCCAGCACCACTCACTTCTCACTAGCGGGAGGACCCTACGAGCAGTACTTC
TRBV5-1	TRBD1	few	TRBJ1-6	CASSPGTGISSYNSPLHF	TGCGCCAGCAGTCCCGGGACAGGGATCAGCTCCTATAATTCACCCCTCCACTTT
TRBV2	.	once	TRBJ1-2	CASGQGTYGYTF	TGTGCCAGCGGTCAGGGAACCTATGGCTACACCTTC
TRBV6-5	.	.	TRBJ1-6	CASRRTRNSPLHF	TGTGCCAGCCGGCGGACTAGAAATTCACCCCTCCACTTT
TRBV5-1	TRBD1	.	TRBJ2-7	CASSTRQGSYEQYF	TGCGCCAGCAGCACCCGACAGGGCTCCTACGAGCAGTACTTC
TRBV27	.	once	TRBJ2-7	CASKDWSAREQYF	TGTGCCAGCAAGGACTGGTCTGCTCGTGAGCAGTACTTC
TRBV11-3	TRBD1	.	TRBJ1-1	CASSTSSGGGTEAFF	TGTGCCAGCAGCACATCCTCAGGGGGCGGCACTGAAGCTTTCTTT
TRBV19	TRBD2	.	TRBJ2-7	CASSLGTSGRIYEQYF	TGTGCCAGTAGTTTAGGGACTAGCGGGAGGATTTACGAGCAGTACTTC
TRBV15	.	.	TRBJ1-4	CATSSETEPNEKLFF	TGTGCCACCAGCAGCGAGACAGAGCCTAATGAAAAACTGTTTTTT
TRBV19	.	.	TRBJ1-1	CASSIAGRGTEAFF	TGTGCCAGTAGTATCGCGGGGAGAGGAACTGAAGCTTTCTTT
TRBV7-3	TRBD2	.	TRBJ2-2	CASSLGETSGRNGELFF	TGTGCCAGCAGCTTAGGGGAGACTAGCGGGAGGAACGGGGAGCTGTTTTTT
TRBV7-2	.	.	TRBJ2-7	CASSLLLGSYEQYF	TGTGCCAGCAGCTTACTCCTAGGATCCTACGAGCAGTACTTC
TRBV15	.	.	TRBJ2-1	CATSSLSGNEQFF	TGTGCCACCAGTAGTCTGTCGGGGAATGAGCAGTTCTTC
TRBV5-4	.	once	TRBJ2-7	CASSLRERIHEQYF	TGTGCCAGCAGCTTGCGGGAGCGAATCCACGAGCAGTACTTC
TRBV19	TRBD2	.	TRBJ2-1	CASSLLAAQSNEQFF	TGTGCCAGTAGTTTACTAGCGGCCCAGTCCAATGAGCAGTTCTTC
TRBV6-5	.	.	TRBJ1-5	CASQEQGGGNQPQHF	TGTGCCAGCCAAGAGCAGGGAGGAGGCAATCAGCCCCAGCATTTT
TRBV5-6	.	.	TRBJ1-5	CASSLIGHSSNQPQHF	TGTGCCAGCAGCTTGATAGGACACTCTAGCAATCAGCCCCAGCATTTT
TRBV5-1	.	.	TRBJ2-2	CASLASNTGELFF	TGCGCCAGCCTAGCGAGTAACACCGGGGAGCTGTTTTTT
TRBV7-9	TRBD1	once	TRBJ1-5	CASSLGTANQPQHF	TGTGCCAGCAGCCTAGGGACAGCAAATCAGCCCCAGCATTTT
TRBV5-4	TRBD2	.	TRBJ2-5	CASSLSSGGRETQYF	TGTGCCAGCAGCCTCTCTAGCGGGGGAAGGGAGACCCAGTACTTC
TRBV7-3	TRBD2	.	TRBJ2-5	CASSRSGTSGGETQYF	TGTGCCAGCAGCCGATCCGGGACTAGCGGGGGAGAGACCCAGTACTTC
TRBV2	TRBD2	.	TRBJ2-1	CASSVLAAGDEQFF	TGTGCCAGCAGTGTACTAGCGGCGGGGGATGAGCAGTTCTTC
TRBV4-2	TRBD2	.	TRBJ2-1	CASSLRGTSGRVSYNEQFF	TGTGCCAGCAGCCTGAGGGGGACTAGCGGGAGAGTGTCCTACAATGAGCAGTTCTTC
TRBV6-1	.	once	TRBJ2-7	CASSESYEGALSYEQYF	TGTGCCAGCAGTGAATCTTACGAGGGAGCCCTTAGCTACGAGCAGTACTTC
TRBV10-3	.	.	TRBJ1-1	CAITPTGLSTEAFF	TGTGCCATCACCCCGACAGGATTAAGCACTGAAGCTTTCTTT
TRBV4-2	.	.	TRBJ1-5	CASSQPGDQPQHF	TGTGCCAGCAGCCAACCCGGGGATCAGCCCCAGCATTTT
TRBV5-4	TRBD2	.	TRBJ2-1	CASSWGAGEVAPFF	TGTGCCAGCAGCTGGGGCGCGGGAGAAGTCGCCCCGTTCTTC
TRBV7-3	.	.	TRBJ2-1	CASSSRHRTNEQFF	TGTGCCAGCAGCTCCCGGCACAGAACGAATGAGCAGTTCTTC
TRBV21-1	.	.	TRBJ2-6	CASSHGTSGRSGANVLTF	TGTGCCAGCAGCCACGGGACTAGCGGTCGCTCTGGGGCCAACGTCCTGACTTTC
TRBV28	TRBD1	.	TRBJ1-5	CASRPDSPGGYQPQHF	TGTGCCAGCAGACCAGACTCACCAGGGGGGTATCAGCCCCAGCATTTT
TRBV7-2	.	.	TRBJ2-7	CASSLNPSSYEQYF	TGTGCCAGCAGCTTAAACCCATCGAGCTACGAGCAGTACTTC
TRBV10-3	TRBD1	.	TRBJ1-4	CAISEGQGVEKLFF	TGTGCCATCAGTGAGGGTCAGGGGGTTGAAAAACTGTTTTTT
TRBV18	TRBD1	once	TRBJ2-3	CASSPVPGQGDTQYF	TGTGCCAGCTCACCTGTCCCGGGACAGGGTGATACGCAGTATTTT
TRBV28	.	once	TRBJ1-4	CASSSGGEGEKLFF	TGTGCCAGCAGTTCAGGTGGGGAGGGTGAAAAACTGTTTTTT
TRBV9	.	.	TRBJ1-2	CASSVDGVRDGWGYTF	TGTGCCAGCAGCGTAGATGGGGTCCGGGATGGTTGGGGCTACACCTTC
TRBV5-4	TRBD2	.	TRBJ2-2	CASSSRLAGGLGGELFF	TGTGCCAGCAGCTCGCGACTAGCGGGAGGGCTCGGCGGGGAGCTGTTTTTT
TRBV27	.	.	TRBJ2-2	CASSLFPGTTRTGELFF	TGTGCCAGCAGTTTATTTCCGGGGACAACACGCACCGGGGAGCTGTTTTTT
TRBV5-1	.	.	TRBJ2-7	CASSFGGHFTYEQYF	TGCGCCAGCAGCTTTGGGGGACACTTTACCTACGAGCAGTACTTC
TRBV7-7	.	.	TRBJ2-5	CASSETGTGKETQYF	TGTGCCAGCAGCGAGACCGGGACTGGGAAAGAGACCCAGTACTTC
TRBV9	TRBD1	once	TRBJ1-1	CASSVRDRGRTEAFF	TGTGCCAGCAGCGTACGCGACAGGGGCCGCACTGAAGCTTTCTTT
TRBV27	TRBD1	.	TRBJ1-4	CASSPDRGGNEKLFF	TGTGCCAGCAGTCCTGACAGGGGCGGTAATGAAAAACTGTTTTTT
TRBV19	TRBD2	.	TRBJ2-1	CASSPRGASGTSGRYNEQFF	TGTGCCAGTAGTCCCCGGGGGGCCTCCGGGACTAGCGGGAGGTACAATGAGCAGTTCTTC
TRBV29-1	.	.	TRBJ2-7	CSVIRDSLPYEQYF	TGCAGCGTCATCCGGGACTCCCTGCCGTACGAGCAGTACTTC